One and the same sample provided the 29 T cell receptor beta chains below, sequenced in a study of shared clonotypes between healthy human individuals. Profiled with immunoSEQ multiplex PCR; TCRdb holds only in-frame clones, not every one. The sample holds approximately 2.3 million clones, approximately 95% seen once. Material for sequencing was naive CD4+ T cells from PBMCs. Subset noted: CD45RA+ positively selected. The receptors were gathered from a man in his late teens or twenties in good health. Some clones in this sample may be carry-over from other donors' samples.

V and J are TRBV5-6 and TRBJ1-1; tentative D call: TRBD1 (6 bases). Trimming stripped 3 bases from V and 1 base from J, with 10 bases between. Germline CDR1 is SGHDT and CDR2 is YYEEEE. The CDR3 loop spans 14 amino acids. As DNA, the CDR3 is TGTGCCAGCAGCTGGGGGGCGCCGAACACTGAAGCTTTCTTT. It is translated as CASSWGAPNTEAFF.

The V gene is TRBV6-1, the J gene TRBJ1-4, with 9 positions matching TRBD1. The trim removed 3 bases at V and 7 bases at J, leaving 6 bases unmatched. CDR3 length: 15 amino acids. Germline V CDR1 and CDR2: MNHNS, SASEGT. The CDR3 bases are TGTGCCAGCAGTGAGCACAGGGGGCGAGGTGAAAAACTGTTTTTT. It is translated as CASSEHRGRGEKLFF.

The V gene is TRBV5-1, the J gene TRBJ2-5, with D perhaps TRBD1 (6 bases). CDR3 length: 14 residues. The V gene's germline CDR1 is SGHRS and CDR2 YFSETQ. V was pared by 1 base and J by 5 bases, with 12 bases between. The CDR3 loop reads CASSLSGGSETQYF. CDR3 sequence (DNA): TGCGCCAGCAGCTTGAGTGGGGGCTCGGAGACCCAGTACTTC. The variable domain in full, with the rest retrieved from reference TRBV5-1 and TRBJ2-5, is KAGVTQTPRYLIKTRGQQVTLSCSPISGHRSVSWYQQTPGQGLQFLFEYFSETQRNKGNFPGRFSGRQFSNSRSEMNVSTLELGDSALYLCASSLSGGSETQYFGPGTRLLVL.

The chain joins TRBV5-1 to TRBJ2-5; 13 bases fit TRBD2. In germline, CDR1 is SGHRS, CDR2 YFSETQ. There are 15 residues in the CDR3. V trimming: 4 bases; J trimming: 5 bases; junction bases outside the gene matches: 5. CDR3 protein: CASSGRLAGGETQYF. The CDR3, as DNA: TGCGCCAGCAGCGGCCGACTAGCGGGAGGCGAGACCCAGTACTTC.

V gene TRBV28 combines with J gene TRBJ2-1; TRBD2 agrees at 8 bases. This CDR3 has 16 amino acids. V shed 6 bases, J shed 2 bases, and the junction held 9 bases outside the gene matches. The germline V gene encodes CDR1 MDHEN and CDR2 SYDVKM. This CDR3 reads CASSQTSGGPYNEQFF. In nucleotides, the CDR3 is TGTGCCAGCAGCCAAACTAGCGGAGGCCCCTACAATGAGCAGTTCTTC.

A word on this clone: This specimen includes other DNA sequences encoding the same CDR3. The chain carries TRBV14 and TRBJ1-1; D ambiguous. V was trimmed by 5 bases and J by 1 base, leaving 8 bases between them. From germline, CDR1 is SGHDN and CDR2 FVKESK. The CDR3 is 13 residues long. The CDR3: CASSLHQNTEAFF. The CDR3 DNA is TGTGCCAGCAGCTTACACCAGAACACTGAAGCTTTCTTT.

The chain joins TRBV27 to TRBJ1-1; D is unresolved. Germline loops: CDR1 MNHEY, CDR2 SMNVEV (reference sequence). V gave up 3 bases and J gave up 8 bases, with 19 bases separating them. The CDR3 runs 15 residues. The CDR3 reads CASSFRSTEMSEAFF. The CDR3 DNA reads TGTGCCAGCAGTTTCAGGTCGACGGAGATGTCGGAAGCTTTCTTT.

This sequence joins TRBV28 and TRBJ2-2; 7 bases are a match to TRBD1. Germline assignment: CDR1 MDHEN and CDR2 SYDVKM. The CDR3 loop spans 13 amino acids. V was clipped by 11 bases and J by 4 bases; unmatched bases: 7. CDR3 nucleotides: TGTGCCTCGACAGGGTCGCGCACCGGGGAGCTGTTTTTT. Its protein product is CASTGSRTGELFF.

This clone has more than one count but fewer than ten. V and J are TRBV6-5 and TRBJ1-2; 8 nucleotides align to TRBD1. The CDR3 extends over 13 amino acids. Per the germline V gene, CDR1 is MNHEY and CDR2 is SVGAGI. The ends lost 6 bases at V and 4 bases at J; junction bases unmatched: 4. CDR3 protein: CASRSTGAYGYTF. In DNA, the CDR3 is TGTGCCAGCAGGTCGACAGGGGCCTATGGCTACACCTTC.

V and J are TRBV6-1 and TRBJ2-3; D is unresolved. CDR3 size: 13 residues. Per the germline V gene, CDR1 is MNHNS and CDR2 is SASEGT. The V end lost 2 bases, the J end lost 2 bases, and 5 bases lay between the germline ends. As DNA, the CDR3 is TGTGCCAGCAGTGAAAAGCCCACAGATACGCAGTATTTT. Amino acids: CASSEKPTDTQYF.

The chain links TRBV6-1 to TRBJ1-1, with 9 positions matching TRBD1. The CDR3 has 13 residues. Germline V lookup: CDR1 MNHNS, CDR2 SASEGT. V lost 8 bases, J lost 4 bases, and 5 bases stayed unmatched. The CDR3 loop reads CASPGQGVTEAFF. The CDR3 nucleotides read TGTGCCAGCCCGGGACAGGGAGTCACTGAAGCTTTCTTT.

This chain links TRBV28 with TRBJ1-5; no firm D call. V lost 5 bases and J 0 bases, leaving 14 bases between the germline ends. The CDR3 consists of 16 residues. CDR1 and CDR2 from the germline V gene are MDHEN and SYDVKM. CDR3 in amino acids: CASSPSAGYSNQPQHF. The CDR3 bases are TGTGCCAGCAGTCCCTCTGCCGGGTATAGCAATCAGCCCCAGCATTTT.

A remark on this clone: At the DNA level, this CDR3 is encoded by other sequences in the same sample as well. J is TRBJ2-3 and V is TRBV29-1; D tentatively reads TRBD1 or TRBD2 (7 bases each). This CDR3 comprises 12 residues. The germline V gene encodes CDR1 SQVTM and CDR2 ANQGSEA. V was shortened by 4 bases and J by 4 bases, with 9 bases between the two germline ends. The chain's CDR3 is CSVAGGADTQYF. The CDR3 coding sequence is TGCAGCGTTGCAGGGGGGGCAGATACGCAGTATTTT.

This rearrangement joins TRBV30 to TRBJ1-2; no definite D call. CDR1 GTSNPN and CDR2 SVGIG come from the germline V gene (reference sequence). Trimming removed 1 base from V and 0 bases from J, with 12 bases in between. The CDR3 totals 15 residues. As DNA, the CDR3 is TGTGCCTGGAGTGGTCAGGAACAGACTAACTATGGCTACACCTTC. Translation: CAWSGQEQTNYGYTF.

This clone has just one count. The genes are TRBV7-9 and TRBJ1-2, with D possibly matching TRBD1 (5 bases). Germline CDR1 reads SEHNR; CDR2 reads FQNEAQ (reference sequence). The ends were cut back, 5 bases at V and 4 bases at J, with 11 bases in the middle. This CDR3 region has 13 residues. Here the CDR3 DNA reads TGTGCCAGCAGCCCCCCTGGGGGCTATGGCTACACCTTC. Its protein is CASSPPGGYGYTF.

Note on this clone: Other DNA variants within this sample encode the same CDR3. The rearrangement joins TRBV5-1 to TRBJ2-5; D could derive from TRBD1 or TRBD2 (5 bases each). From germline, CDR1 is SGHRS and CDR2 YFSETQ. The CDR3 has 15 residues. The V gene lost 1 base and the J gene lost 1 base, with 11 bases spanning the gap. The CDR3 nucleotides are TGCGCCAGCAGCTTGTCCGGGACGGCCCAAGAGACCCAGTACTTC. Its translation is CASSLSGTAQETQYF.

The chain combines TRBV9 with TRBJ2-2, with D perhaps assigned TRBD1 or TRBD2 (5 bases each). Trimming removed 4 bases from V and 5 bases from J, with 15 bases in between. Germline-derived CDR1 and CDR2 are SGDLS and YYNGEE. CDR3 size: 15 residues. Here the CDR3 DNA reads TGTGCCAGCAGCCACGGGGACGGTATGACCGGGGAGCTGTTTTTT. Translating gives CASSHGDGMTGELFF.

In DNA, the CDR3 is TGCGCCAGCAGCCGAGACAGGGCGACCTACGAGCAGTACTTC. It codes for CASSRDRATYEQYF. The genes are TRBV4-1 and TRBJ2-7, with 7 positions matching TRBD1. This CDR3 region has 14 residues. CDR1 is MGHRA, CDR2 YSYEKL, per germline. Trimming removed 4 bases from V and 2 bases from J; junction bases left unmatched: 5.

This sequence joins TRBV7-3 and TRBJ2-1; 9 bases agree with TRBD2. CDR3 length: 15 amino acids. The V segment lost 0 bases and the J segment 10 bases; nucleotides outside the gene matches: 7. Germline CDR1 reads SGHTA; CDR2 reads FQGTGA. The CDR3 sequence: CASSLTGLAGLEQFF. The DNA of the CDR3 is TGTGCCAGCAGCTTAACTGGCCTAGCGGGACTAGAGCAGTTCTTC.

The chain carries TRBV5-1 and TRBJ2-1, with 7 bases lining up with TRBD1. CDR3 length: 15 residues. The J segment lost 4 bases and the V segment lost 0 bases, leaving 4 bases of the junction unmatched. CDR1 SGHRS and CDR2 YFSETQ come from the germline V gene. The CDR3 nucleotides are TGCGCCAGCAGCTTGGTCGGGACAGAGTACAATGAGCAGTTCTTC. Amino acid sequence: CASSLVGTEYNEQFF.

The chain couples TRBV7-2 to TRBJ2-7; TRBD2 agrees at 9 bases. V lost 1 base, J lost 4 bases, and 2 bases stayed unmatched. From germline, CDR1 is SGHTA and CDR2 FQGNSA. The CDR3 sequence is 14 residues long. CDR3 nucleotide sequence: TGTGCCAGCAGCTTAGGCGGGAGGGTTTACGAGCAGTACTTC. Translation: CASSLGGRVYEQYF.

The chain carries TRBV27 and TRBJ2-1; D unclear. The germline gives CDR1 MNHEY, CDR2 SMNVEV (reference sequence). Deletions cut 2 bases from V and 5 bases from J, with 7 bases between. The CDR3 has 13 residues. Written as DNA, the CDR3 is TGTGCCAGCAGTTTAGTTCTACACAATGAGCAGTTCTTC. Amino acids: CASSLVLHNEQFF.

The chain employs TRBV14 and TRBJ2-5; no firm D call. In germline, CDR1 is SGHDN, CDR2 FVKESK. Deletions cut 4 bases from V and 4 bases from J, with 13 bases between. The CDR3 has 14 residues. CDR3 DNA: TGTGCCAGCAGCCTAGAATGGACCTTAGAGACCCAGTACTTC. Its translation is CASSLEWTLETQYF. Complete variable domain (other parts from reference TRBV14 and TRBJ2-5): EAGVTQFPSHSVIEKGQTVTLRCDPISGHDNLYWYRRVMGKEIKFLLHFVKESKQDESGMPNNRFLAERTGGTYSTLKVQPAELEDSGVYFCASSLEWTLETQYFGPGTRLLVL.

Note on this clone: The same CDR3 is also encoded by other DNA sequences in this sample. The CDR3 coding sequence is TGTGCCAGCAGCTTCAGGGGGGCAGATACGCAGTATTTT. Translated: CASSFRGADTQYF. The rearrangement uses TRBV7-2 and TRBJ2-3; TRBD1 is a possible D gene (7 bases). There are 13 residues in the CDR3. The germline V gene has CDR1 SGHTA and CDR2 FQGNSA. The V gene lost 3 bases and the J gene lost 4 bases, with 8 bases spanning the gap.

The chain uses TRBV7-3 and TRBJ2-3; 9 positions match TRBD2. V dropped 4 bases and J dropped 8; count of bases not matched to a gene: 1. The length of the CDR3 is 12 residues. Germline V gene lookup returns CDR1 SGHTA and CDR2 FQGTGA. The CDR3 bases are TGTGCCAGCAGCTCGCGGGAGGGTACGCAGTATTTT. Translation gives CASSSREGTQYF.

The CDR3 loop is CASSQVGALGASGANVLTF. DNA for the CDR3: TGCGCCAGCAGCCAAGTAGGGGCCCTAGGAGCCTCTGGGGCCAACGTCCTGACTTTC. The J gene is TRBJ2-6, the V gene TRBV4-1; a weak D match, TRBD1 (5 bases). Per the germline V gene, CDR1 is MGHRA and CDR2 is YSYEKL. V was shortened by 1 base and J by 0 bases, with 16 bases between the two germline ends. This CDR3 is 19 amino acids long.

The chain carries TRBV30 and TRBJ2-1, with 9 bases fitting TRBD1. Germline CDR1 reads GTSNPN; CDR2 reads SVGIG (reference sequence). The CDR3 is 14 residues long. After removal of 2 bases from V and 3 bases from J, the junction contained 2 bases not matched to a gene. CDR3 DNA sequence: TGTGCCTGGAGTACAGGGGGCTACTACAATGAGCAGTTCTTC. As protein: CAWSTGGYYNEQFF.

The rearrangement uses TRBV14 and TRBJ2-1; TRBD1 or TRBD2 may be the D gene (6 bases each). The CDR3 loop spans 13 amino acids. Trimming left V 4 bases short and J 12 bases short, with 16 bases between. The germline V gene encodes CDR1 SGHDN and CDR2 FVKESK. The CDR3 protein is CASSLRGGRGQFF. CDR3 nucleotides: TGTGCCAGCAGCCTCAGGGGAGGAAGGGGGCAGTTCTTC.

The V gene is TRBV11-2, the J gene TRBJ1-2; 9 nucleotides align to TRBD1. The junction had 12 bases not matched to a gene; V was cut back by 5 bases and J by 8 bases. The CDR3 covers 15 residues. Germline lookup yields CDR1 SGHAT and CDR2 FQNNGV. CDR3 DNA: TGTGCCAGCAGCCCCATAGTGACGACAGGGGGAGGCTACACCTTC. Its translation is CASSPIVTTGGGYTF.